The sequence of this TCR beta chain was determined in a study of T cells in localized non-small cell lung cancer. Study-level findings and limits: Greater blood T cell density accompanied longer overall survival. Uninvolved adjacent lung had the highest recorded T cell clonality, with tumor below it.

Remarks on this clone: The target antigen is unknown.

Using immunoSEQ multiplex PCR, the repertoire was profiled, and TCRdb retains in-frame clones only, with some absent. The table lists around 91,000 clones, approximately 86% of them singletons. The CDR3 runs 14 residues. Germline V gene sequence: CDR1 SGHNT, CDR2 YYREEE (reference sequence). The V and J ends lost 2 bases and 5 bases respectively, with 11 bases between them. The V and J genes are TRBV5-4 and TRBJ2-1; D uncertain. The material sequenced was peripheral blood, taken before any cancer treatment. The receptor was isolated from a man aged 35 to 69 with stage I squamous cell lung carcinoma. The CDR3 region is CASSFSGQDNEQFF. DNA for the CDR3: TGTGCCAGCAGCTTTTCGGGCCAAGACAATGAGCAGTTCTTC.